The 20 T cell receptor beta chains below all came from one sample that was sequenced in a study of T-cell memory formation after mild COVID-19. TCRdb redid the calling of the 5' RACE reads with MiXCR, one entry per CDR3 protein. This table holds 150,000 or so distinct CDR3 sequences, around 13% found once. The sequencing input was PBMCs or a T cell subset sorted from them (not recorded which). The receptors originated from an adult woman who had mild COVID-19 (a few samples of this study predate the infection). Cell type and time point are not known.

This chain joins TRBV6-5 and TRBJ2-6; 9 bases map to TRBD1. The germline V gene encodes CDR1 MNHEY and CDR2 SVGAGI. V trimming: 5 bases; J trimming: 0 bases; junction bases outside the gene matches: 5. The CDR3 has 17 amino acids. The CDR3 nucleotides read TGTGCCAGCAGTCGGGACAGGGCCATCTCTGGGGCCAACGTCCTGACTTTC. It translates to CASSRDRAISGANVLTF.

The genes are TRBV5-1 and TRBJ2-7; 10 nucleotides match TRBD1. V gave up 4 bases and J gave up 5 bases; unmatched junction bases: 9. The germline gives CDR1 SGHRS, CDR2 YFSETQ. The CDR3 is made up of 15 amino acids. This CDR3 reads CASSGGQGFPHEQYF. The DNA of the CDR3 is TGCGCCAGCAGCGGGGGACAGGGGTTCCCCCACGAGCAGTACTTC.

V gene TRBV5-1 combines with J gene TRBJ1-1; possible D gene TRBD1, 6 bases. V was shortened by 1 base and J by 4 bases, with 17 bases between the two germline ends. Looked up from germline, CDR1 is SGHRS and CDR2 is YFSETQ. The CDR3 covers 16 residues. CDR3 amino acids: CASSLIGTPQGTEAFF. Written as DNA, the CDR3 is TGCGCCAGCAGCTTGATAGGGACACCCCAAGGCACTGAAGCTTTCTTT.

This chain uses TRBV5-1 with TRBJ1-1; D gene ambiguous. Germline assignment: CDR1 SGHRS and CDR2 YFSETQ. The CDR3 runs to 13 residues. Between the trimmed V and J ends, which lost 4 bases and 0 bases, there was a span of 7 bases. CDR3 protein: CASSTGVNTEAFF. The CDR3 DNA sequence: TGCGCCAGCAGCACCGGGGTGAACACTGAAGCTTTCTTT. Looking up the rest from reference TRBV5-1 and TRBJ1-1 gives the full variable domain: KAGVTQTPRYLIKTRGQQVTLSCSPISGHRSVSWYQQTPGQGLQFLFEYFSETQRNKGNFPGRFSGRQFSNSRSEMNVSTLELGDSALYLCASSTGVNTEAFFGQGTRLTVV.

The V gene is TRBV12-3 or TRBV12-4, the J gene TRBJ2-1, with 7 positions matching TRBD2. The CDR3 loop spans 14 amino acids. The J segment lost 9 bases and the V segment lost 3 bases, leaving 8 bases of the junction unmatched. CDR3 DNA: TGTGCCAGCAGTTTTTACATAACGGGGGGTGAGCAGTTCTTC. It codes for CASSFYITGGEQFF.

This clonotype was detected a few times. This chain links TRBV7-9 with TRBJ2-7, with D perhaps assigned TRBD1 or TRBD2 (5 bases each). The V gene lost 0 bases and the J gene lost 3 bases, with 12 bases spanning the gap. From germline, CDR1 is SEHNR and CDR2 FQNEAQ (reference sequence). The CDR3 totals 15 residues. The CDR3, as DNA: TGTGCCAGCAGCTTAGCACTAGATGGGGGCTACGAGCAGTACTTC. Translation: CASSLALDGGYEQYF.

This clonotype showed up just a few times. V is TRBV7-9 and J is TRBJ1-2; unclear D gene. Germline values: CDR1 SEHNR, CDR2 FQNEAQ (reference sequence). This CDR3 region has 15 residues. Deletions cut 3 bases from V and 2 bases from J, with 13 bases between. CDR3 in DNA: TGTGCCAGCAGCTTGTACGGGAGGGAGAACTATGGCTACACCTTC. Protein: CASSLYGRENYGYTF.

This clonotype occurred a few times. The chain carries TRBV24-1 and TRBJ2-1; possibly TRBD2 for D (6 bases). The germline CDR1 and CDR2 sequences are KGHDR and SFDVKD. The CDR3 extends over 17 amino acids. The V and J ends lost 3 bases and 0 bases respectively, with 14 bases between them. The CDR3: CATSDPLAGSSYNEQFF. CDR3 bases: TGTGCCACCAGTGATCCGCTTGCGGGGAGCTCCTACAATGAGCAGTTCTTC.

The CDR3 DNA reads TGTGCCAGCAGCGCCGGGACTAGCGGAACCTACGAGCAGTACTTC. It translates to CASSAGTSGTYEQYF. The chain is built from TRBV9 and TRBJ2-7; TRBD2 aligns across 11 bases. With V trimmed by 3 bases and J by 2 bases, 4 bases remained unmatched. Germline CDR1 SGDLS, CDR2 YYNGEE. The CDR3 consists of 15 residues.

The chain employs TRBV4-1 and TRBJ2-2; D unclear. CDR1 MGHRA and CDR2 YSYEKL come from the germline V gene. V was cut by 6 bases and J by 5 bases, with 10 bases left in between. This CDR3 has 13 residues. CDR3 residues: CASRLSGTGELFF. The DNA for the CDR3 is TGCGCCAGCAGACTAAGTGGGACCGGGGAGCTGTTTTTT.

The rearrangement uses TRBV12-3 or TRBV12-4 and TRBJ2-2; D remains ambiguous. Trimming removed 4 bases at V and 8 bases at J, with 11 bases between. This CDR3 is built from 13 residues. The CDR3 DNA reads as TGTGCCAGCAGTTCCGACTGGCGGGGGGAGCTGTTTTTT. This translates into CASSSDWRGELFF.

This chain links TRBV27 with TRBJ2-3; the match to TRBD2 covers 8 bases. Looked up from germline, CDR1 is MNHEY and CDR2 is SMNVEV (reference sequence). CDR3 size: 15 residues. The J segment lost 3 bases and the V segment lost 6 bases, leaving 8 bases of the junction unmatched. CDR3 in amino acids: CASRGTSKMTDTQYF. The CDR3 DNA reads as TGTGCCAGCAGGGGGACTAGTAAGATGACAGATACGCAGTATTTT.

This clonotype has only a few counts. The chain links TRBV4-1 to TRBJ2-3, with no clear D. V lost 1 base and J 5 bases, leaving 16 bases between the germline ends. Germline V gene data show CDR1 as MGHRA and CDR2 as YSYEKL. The CDR3 runs 16 residues. The CDR3 here is CASSQGWSPFVDTQYF. DNA for the CDR3: TGCGCCAGCAGCCAAGGCTGGTCACCCTTTGTAGATACGCAGTATTTT.

V usage is TRBV7-3 and J usage is TRBJ1-2; 9 bases are a match to TRBD1. With V trimmed by 4 bases and J by 8 bases, 5 bases remained unmatched. This CDR3 contains 13 residues. Germline assignment: CDR1 SGHTA and CDR2 FQGTGA. The DNA of the CDR3 is TGTGCCAGCAGCTCCCGGACAGGGGAAGGCTACACCTTC. The encoded protein is CASSSRTGEGYTF.

This clonotype occurred a few times. The chain has TRBV20-1 and TRBJ1-5; D is ambiguous. The CDR3 totals 13 residues. The germline V and J ends were trimmed by 0 bases and 4 bases, with 7 bases remaining between them. The germline CDR1 and CDR2 sequences are DFQATT and SNEGSKA (reference sequence). CDR3 loop: CSARENKNQPQHF. As DNA, the CDR3 is TGCAGTGCTAGAGAGAACAAAAATCAGCCCCAGCATTTT.

The V gene is TRBV20-1, the J gene TRBJ1-1; unclear D gene. Deletions cut 7 bases from V and 1 base from J, with 7 bases between. Germline assignment: CDR1 DFQATT and CDR2 SNEGSKA (reference sequence). The CDR3 runs to 11 residues. CDR3 residues: CSESTNTEAFF. CDR3 sequence (DNA): TGCAGTGAATCAACGAACACTGAAGCTTTCTTT.

The genes are TRBV3-1 and TRBJ2-7; 7 bases match TRBD2. V dropped 3 bases and J dropped 4; count of bases not matched to a gene: 6. This CDR3 is built from 14 residues. CDR1 is LGHDT, CDR2 YNNKEL, per germline (reference sequence). CDR3 residues: CASSHLRERYEQYF. The CDR3 DNA follows: TGTGCCAGCAGCCATTTGCGGGAGAGGTACGAGCAGTACTTC.

This clonotype was counted between two and nine times. The genes are TRBV11-3 and TRBJ2-5; maybe TRBD2 (5 bases). The CDR3 length is 16 residues. CDR1 and CDR2 (germline): SGHNT, YENEEA. V was clipped by 4 bases and J by 2 bases, with 17 bases between them. In DNA form, the CDR3 reads TGTGCCAGCAGCTCGGGGTTACCGGGGATACAAGAGACCCAGTACTTC. Translated, it gives CASSSGLPGIQETQYF.

For this clonotype: The junction does not match germline at one end; this may be a read error. The rearrangement links TRBV5-6 to TRBJ1-1, with TRBD1 identical over 10 bases. Germline CDR1 reads SGHDT; CDR2 reads YYEEEE. CDR3 length: 15 residues. DNA of the CDR3: TGTGCCAGCAGCATGGACAGGGGGGTGAACACTGAATCTTTCTTT. It yields the protein CASSMDRGVNTESFF.

The chain links TRBV5-1 to TRBJ1-1; TRBD1 matches 9 bases. This CDR3 region has 14 residues. With V trimmed by 3 bases and J by 3 bases, 3 bases remained unmatched. Germline assignment: CDR1 SGHRS and CDR2 YFSETQ. Written as DNA, the CDR3 is TGCGCCAGCAGCTCGGACAGGGGCGACACTGAAGCTTTCTTT. It is translated as CASSSDRGDTEAFF.